The source of this T cell receptor beta chain is a study of regulatory T cells in long-lasting Graves disease. In the study overall: To qualify as persistent, Graves' disease required over 5 years of antithyroid drugs with positive TSH receptor antibodies. Notes on the study in general: Between persistent patients, about 2,800 public clonotypes were shared, exceeding the roughly 1,000 shared between new patients.

Both iRepertoire HTBI primers and Arm-PCR of CDR3 regions were used to build the TCR beta libraries. TCRdb re-analysed the multiplex PCR reads in MiXCR, keeping a single row per CDR3 protein. This table holds hundreds of thousands of distinct CDR3 sequences, about a fifth found once. Concerning this clonotype: What it recognizes is unknown.

V was cut by 5 bases and J by 1 base, with 14 bases left in between. Per the germline V gene, CDR1 is SEHNR and CDR2 is FQNEAQ (reference sequence). There are 15 residues in the CDR3. As to time point: persistent/refractory GD, antithyroid drugs over 5 years with positive TRAb. PBMCs were the source of the RNA used for TCR sequencing. This TCR derives from a female donor with Graves disease. Sequenced material: peripheral blood mononuclear cells (PBMCs), taken when the disease was refractory, from a patient treated with antithyroid drugs. The chain carries TRBV7-9 and TRBJ1-1; D gene ambiguous. The CDR3: CASSPAIPRNTEAFF. CDR3 DNA: TGTGCCAGCAGCCCCGCCATCCCCAGGAACACTGAAGCTTTCTTT.